Each of the 12 T cell receptor beta chains below was sequenced from the same sample in a study of monozygotic twins with inflammatory bowel disease (dated by TCRdb to 2018 to 2020). Libraries came from 5' RACE. This sample was sequenced with an Illumina HiSeq 2500. Reprocessed by TCRdb, the reads give a single entry per CDR3 protein sequence, without DNA. The sample has 300,000 to 400,000 distinct CDR3 sequences on record. Clones ranked in the top ten supply just over 2.5% of the sample. Sequencing was performed on blood. The source of these receptors is a human donor with ulcerative colitis or Crohn's disease, or a healthy co-twin of an affected twin (not recorded which).

The chain combines TRBV29-1 with TRBJ2-5; TCRdb's D call of TRBD1 is untestable without DNA. From germline, CDR1 is SQVTM and CDR2 ANQGSEA. The CDR3 has 12 residues. The CDR3 reads CSVEVGGETQYF.

This chain uses TRBV11-2 with TRBJ1-4; there is no DNA to check the TCRdb D call of TRBD1. Germline CDR1 reads SGHAT; CDR2 reads FQNNGV. CDR3 length equals 13 residues. The CDR3 loop reads CASTLDSNEKLFF. The entire variable domain, with the rest obtained from reference TRBV11-2 and TRBJ1-4, is as follows: EAGVAQSPRYKIIEKRQSVAFWCNPISGHATLYWYQQILGQGPKLLIQFQNNGVVDDSQLPKDRFSAERLKGVDSTLKIQPAKLEDSAVYLCASTLDSNEKLFFGSGTQLSVL.

The chain recombines TRBV7-2 with TRBJ2-7; the D call of TRBD2 rests on TCRdb alone, since no DNA is present to check it. The CDR3 is made up of 15 amino acids. The germline V gene has CDR1 SGHTA and CDR2 FQGNSA. The CDR3 loop is CASSLTGTRSYEQYF.

This chain joins TRBV9 and TRBJ2-2; TCRdb selects TRBD1, and the lack of DNA leaves this call unchecked. There are 16 residues in the CDR3. Per germline, CDR1 SGDLS and CDR2 YYNGEE. This CDR3 reads CASSVEGGSLAGELFF.

This sequence joins TRBV10-2 and TRBJ1-5; TCRdb's D gene call, TRBD1, goes unchecked for lack of DNA. The CDR3 is 14 residues long. Germline values: CDR1 WSHSY, CDR2 SAAADI. Here the CDR3 reads CASTGGNSNQPQHF.

The V gene is TRBV29-1, the J gene TRBJ1-1. Germline CDR1 reads SQVTM; CDR2 reads ANQGSEA. The CDR3 contains 13 residues. This chain's CDR3 is CSVEYRKNTEAFF.

The genes are TRBV7-2 and TRBJ2-2; there is no DNA to check the TCRdb D call of TRBD1. CDR1 and CDR2 (germline): SGHTA, FQGNSA. The length of the CDR3 is 17 residues. The CDR3 sequence: CASRRPGGGPNTGELFF.

CDR3 protein: CASSLAGDSYPNEQYF. The rearrangement joins TRBV7-9 to TRBJ2-7; TCRdb proposes TRBD1, but this gene call is untestable without DNA. This CDR3 has 16 amino acids. Germline CDR1 is SEHNR and CDR2 is FQNEAQ (reference sequence).

The chain carries TRBV3-1 and TRBJ2-7; no DNA is available, so the TRBD1 call from TCRdb remains unchecked. The germline CDR1 and CDR2 sequences are LGHDT and YNNKEL (reference sequence). The CDR3 sequence is 14 residues long. CDR3 loop: CASSQGLTGTEQYF.

The chain is built from TRBV27 and TRBJ2-5; the D call from TCRdb, TRBD2, cannot be confirmed without DNA. Germline V gene lookup returns CDR1 MNHEY and CDR2 SMNVEV (reference sequence). The CDR3 spans 18 residues. This CDR3 reads CASSLRFLAGGLQETQYF.

The chain combines TRBV6-5 with TRBJ2-1; TCRdb lists TRBD2, though no DNA is available to test this call. This CDR3 spans 15 amino acids. Germline values: CDR1 MNHEY, CDR2 SVGAGI. The CDR3: CASSLAGQDYNEQFF.

The J gene is TRBJ2-3, the V gene TRBV18; without DNA, the TCRdb call of TRBD1 cannot be checked. CDR1 and CDR2 from the germline V gene are KGHSH and LQKENI. CDR3 length: 15 residues. The chain's CDR3 is CASSPRRGSTDTQYF.